This TCR beta chain was sequenced during a study of blood T cell repertoires in COVID-19. Overall study: Acute and convalescent COVID-19 specimens originated in the United States, Italy and Spain.

In the original analysis: Using reference gene primer amplification, nucleated cell counts were estimated. TCRdb keeps only in-frame clones here, not all; method: immunoSEQ multiplex PCR. Clone size and the V and J calls come from that table; the DNA yielded D and trimming. Of 120,000 to 150,000 clones in the sample, just under 85% were seen once. Between the trimmed V and J ends, which lost 0 bases and 0 bases, there was a span of 5 bases. This CDR3 is 14 amino acids long. Germline-derived CDR1 and CDR2 are SEHNR and FQNEAQ (reference sequence). This TCR derives from a woman aged 40 to 50 who had recovered from COVID-19. The chain employs TRBV7-9 and TRBJ1-2; D not certain. Sequencing was carried out using PBMCs or T cells enriched from blood (not recorded which). CDR3 DNA: TGTGCCAGCAGCTTAGCAACAGCTAACTATGGCTACACCTTC. Amino acid sequence: CASSLATANYGYTF.